This TCR beta chain derives from a study of T cell responses to AZD1222 COVID-19 vaccine. Findings and caveats of the study: In a largely white British group with more females than males, clonal diversity was possibly underestimated.

Germline CDR1 MDHEN, CDR2 SYDVKM. The ends were cut back, 6 bases at V and 3 bases at J, with 9 bases in the middle. The CDR3 has 12 amino acids. Libraries were prepared by immunoSEQ multiplex PCR; TCRdb keeps only in-frame clonotypes and omits some of them. The table has under 200,000 clones, roughly 94% seen once. Turning to this clone: Its antigen is unidentified.

The starting material was peripheral blood, obtained on day 0 of AZD1222 vaccination. The rearrangement joins TRBV28 to TRBJ2-7; TRBD2 might be the D (6 bases). The source is an adult in good health. CDR3 amino acids: CASRGGNYEQYF. The CDR3 nucleotides are TGTGCCAGCAGGGGAGGTAACTACGAGCAGTACTTC. Combining the CDR3 with reference TRBV28 and TRBJ2-7 gives the whole variable domain DVKVTQSSRYLVKRTGEKVFLECVQDMDHENMFWYRQDPGLGLRLIYFSYDVKMKEKGDIPEGYSVSREKKERFSLILESASTNQTSMYLCASRGGNYEQYFGPGTRLTVT.